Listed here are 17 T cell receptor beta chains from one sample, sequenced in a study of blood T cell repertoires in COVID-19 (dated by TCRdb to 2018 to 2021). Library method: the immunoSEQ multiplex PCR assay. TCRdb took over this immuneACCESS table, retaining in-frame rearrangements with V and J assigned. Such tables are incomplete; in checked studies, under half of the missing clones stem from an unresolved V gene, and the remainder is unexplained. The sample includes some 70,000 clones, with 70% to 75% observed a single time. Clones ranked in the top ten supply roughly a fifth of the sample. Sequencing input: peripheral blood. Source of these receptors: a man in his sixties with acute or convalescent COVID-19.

The CDR3 reads CASSVQGGSSNSPLHF. In DNA form, the CDR3 reads TGTGCCAGCAGCGTACAGGGAGGGTCATCCAATTCACCCCTCCACTTT. This chain connects TRBV7-9 to TRBJ1-6; a possible D gene is TRBD1 (6 bases). Germline loops: CDR1 SEHNR, CDR2 FQNEAQ (reference sequence). Trimming took off 5 bases at V and 7 bases at J, with 18 bases between the two ends. This CDR3 is 16 amino acids long.

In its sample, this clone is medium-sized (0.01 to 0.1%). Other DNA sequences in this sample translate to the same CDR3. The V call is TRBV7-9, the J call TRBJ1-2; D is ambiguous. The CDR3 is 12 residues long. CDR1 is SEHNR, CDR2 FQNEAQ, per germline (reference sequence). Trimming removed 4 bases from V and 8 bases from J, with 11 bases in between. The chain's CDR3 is CASSSTGEGYTF. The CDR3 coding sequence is TGTGCCAGCAGCTCGACTGGGGAGGGCTACACCTTC.

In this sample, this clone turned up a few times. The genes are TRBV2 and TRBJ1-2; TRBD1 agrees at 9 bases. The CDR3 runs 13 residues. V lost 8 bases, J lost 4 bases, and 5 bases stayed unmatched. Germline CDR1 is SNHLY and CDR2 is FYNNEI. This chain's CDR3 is CASLMTGGYGYTF. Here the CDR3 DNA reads TGTGCCAGCCTAATGACAGGGGGCTATGGCTACACCTTC.

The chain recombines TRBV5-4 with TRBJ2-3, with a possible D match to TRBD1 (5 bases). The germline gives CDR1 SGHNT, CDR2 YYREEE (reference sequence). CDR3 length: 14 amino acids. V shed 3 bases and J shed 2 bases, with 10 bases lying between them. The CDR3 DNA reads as TGTGCCAGCAGCTGGCGGACAACCACAGATACGCAGTATTTT. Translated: CASSWRTTTDTQYF. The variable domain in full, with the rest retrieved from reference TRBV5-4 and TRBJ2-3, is ETGVTQSPTHLIKTRGQQVTLRCSSQSGHNTVSWYQQALGQGPQFIFQYYREEENGRGNFPPRFSGLQFPNYSSELNVNALELDDSALYLCASSWRTTTDTQYFGPGTRLTVL.

Here the CDR3 reads CASSARDVGKNIQYF. In DNA, the CDR3 is TGTGCCAGTAGTGCCAGGGATGTCGGCAAAAACATTCAGTACTTC. V is TRBV19 and J is TRBJ2-4; tentatively, D is TRBD1 (5 bases). Deletions cut 5 bases from V and 3 bases from J, with 14 bases between. Germline CDR1 and CDR2: LNHDA and SQIVND (reference sequence). This CDR3 is built from 15 residues.

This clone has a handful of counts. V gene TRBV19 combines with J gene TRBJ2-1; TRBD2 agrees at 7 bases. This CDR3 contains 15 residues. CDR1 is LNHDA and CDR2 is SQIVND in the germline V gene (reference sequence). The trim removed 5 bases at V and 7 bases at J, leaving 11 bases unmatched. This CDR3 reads CASSLKGGLDNEQFF. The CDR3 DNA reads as TGTGCCAGTAGTCTCAAAGGAGGACTAGATAATGAGCAGTTCTTC.

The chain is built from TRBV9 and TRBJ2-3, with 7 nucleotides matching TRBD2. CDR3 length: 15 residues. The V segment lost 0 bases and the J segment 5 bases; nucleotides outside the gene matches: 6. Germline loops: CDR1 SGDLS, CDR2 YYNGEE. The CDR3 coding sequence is TGTGCCAGCAGCGTAGAGTTCGGGGGGAGAGATACGCAGTATTTT. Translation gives CASSVEFGGRDTQYF. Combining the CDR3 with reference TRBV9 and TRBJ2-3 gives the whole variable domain DSGVTQTPKHLITATGQRVTLRCSPRSGDLSVYWYQQSLDQGLQFLIQYYNGEERAKGNILERFSAQQFPDLHSELNLSSLELGDSALYFCASSVEFGGRDTQYFGPGTRLTVL.

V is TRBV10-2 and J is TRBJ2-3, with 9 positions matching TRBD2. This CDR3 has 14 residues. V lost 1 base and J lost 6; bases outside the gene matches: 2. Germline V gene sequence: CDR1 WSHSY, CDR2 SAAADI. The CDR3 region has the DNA TGCGCCAGCAGTGAGTGGCTAGCGGGGGATACGCAGTATTTT. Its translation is CASSEWLAGDTQYF.

Written as DNA, the CDR3 is TGTGCCACCAGTGAGGCAGGGTTGGGGGAGACCCAGTACTTC. Encoded protein: CATSEAGLGETQYF. The chain employs TRBV24-1 and TRBJ2-5, with D possibly being TRBD1 (5 bases). Germline CDR1 and CDR2: KGHDR and SFDVKD. The CDR3 covers 14 residues. With 4 bases removed from V and 5 bases from J, the gap between germline ends came to 13 bases.

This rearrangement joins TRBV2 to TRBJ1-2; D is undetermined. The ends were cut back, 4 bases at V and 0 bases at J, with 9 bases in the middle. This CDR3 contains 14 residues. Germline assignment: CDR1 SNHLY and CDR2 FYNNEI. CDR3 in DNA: TGTGCCAGCAGTGCTGGACTGACTAACTATGGCTACACCTTC. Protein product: CASSAGLTNYGYTF.

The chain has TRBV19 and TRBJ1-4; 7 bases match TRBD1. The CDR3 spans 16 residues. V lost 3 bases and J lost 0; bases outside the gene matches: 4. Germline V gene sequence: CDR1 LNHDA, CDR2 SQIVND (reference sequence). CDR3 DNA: TGTGCCAGTAGTATGGACAGGACTCCAACTAATGAAAAACTGTTTTTT. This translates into CASSMDRTPTNEKLFF.

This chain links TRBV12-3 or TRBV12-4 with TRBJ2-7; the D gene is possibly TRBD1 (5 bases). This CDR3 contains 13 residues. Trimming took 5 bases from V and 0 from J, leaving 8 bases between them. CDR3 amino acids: CASSRGSSYEQYF. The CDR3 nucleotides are TGTGCCAGCAGTAGGGGTAGCTCCTACGAGCAGTACTTC.

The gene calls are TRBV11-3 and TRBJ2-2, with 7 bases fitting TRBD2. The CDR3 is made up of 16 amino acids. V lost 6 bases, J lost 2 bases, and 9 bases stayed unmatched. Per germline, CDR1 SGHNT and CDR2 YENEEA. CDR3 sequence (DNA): TGTGCCAGCAGACAATCGAGCGGGATCAACACCGGGGAGCTGTTTTTT. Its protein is CASRQSSGINTGELFF.

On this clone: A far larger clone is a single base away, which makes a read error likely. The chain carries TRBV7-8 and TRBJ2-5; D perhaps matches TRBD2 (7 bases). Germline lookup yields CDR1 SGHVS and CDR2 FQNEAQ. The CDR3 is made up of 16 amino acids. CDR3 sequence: CASCLGWGGAQETQYF. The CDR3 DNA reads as TGTGCCAGCTGCTTAGGGTGGGGGGGGGCCCAAGAGACCCAGTACTTC. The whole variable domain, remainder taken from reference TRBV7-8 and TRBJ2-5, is GAGVSQSPRYKVAKRGQDVALRCDPISGHVSLFWYQQALGQGPEFLTYFQNEAQLDKSGLPSDRFFAERPEGSVSTLKIQRTQQEDSAVYLCASCLGWGGAQETQYFGPGTRLLVL.

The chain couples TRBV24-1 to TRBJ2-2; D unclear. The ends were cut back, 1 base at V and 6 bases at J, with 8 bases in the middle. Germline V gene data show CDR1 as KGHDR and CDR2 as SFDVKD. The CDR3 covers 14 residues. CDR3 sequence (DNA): TGTGCCACCAGTGATTTCAACAGCCCCGGGGAGCTGTTTTTT. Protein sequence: CATSDFNSPGELFF.

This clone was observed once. Here the CDR3 reads CASSLGGQPQHF. For the CDR3, the DNA is TGTGCCAGCAGCTTAGGAGGTCAGCCCCAGCATTTT. V is TRBV7-9 and J is TRBJ1-5; D ambiguous. The CDR3 spans 12 residues. Germline V gene sequence: CDR1 SEHNR, CDR2 FQNEAQ (reference sequence). The V end lost 1 base, the J end lost 6 bases, and 4 bases lay between the germline ends.

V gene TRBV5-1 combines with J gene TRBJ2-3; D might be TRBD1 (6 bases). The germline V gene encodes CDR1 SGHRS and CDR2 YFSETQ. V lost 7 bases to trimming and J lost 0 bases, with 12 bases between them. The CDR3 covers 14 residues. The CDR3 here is CASVRDTSTDTQYF. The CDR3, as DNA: TGCGCCAGCGTTCGGGACACTAGCACAGATACGCAGTATTTT.